This T cell receptor beta chain was identified in a study of early T cells in non-severe SARS-CoV-2 infection (dated by TCRdb to about 2021). The study in broad terms: Because TCR sequencing was done on bulk RNA from unsorted whole blood, the alpha and beta chains could not be paired.

Study-wide findings and limitations: VDJdb matching was skewed toward anti-spike CD8 responses, so virus-specific expansions were likely underestimated and private and CD4 specificities were missed.

This clonotype was observed many times. What this receptor recognizes is not known. Base-call qualities are not available, and no considerably larger clone is one nucleotide away. Libraries were made using 5' RACE. For sequencing, a NextSeq 500 was employed. To correct for sequencing error and PCR bias, the TCR library protocol tagged individual cDNA molecules with unique molecular identifiers. TCR alpha and beta chains were both sequenced, and the abundances of alpha and beta sequences in each sample were closely correlated with each other. On the study's bioinformatics: Decombinator V4 was used to annotate TCR sequences for V gene, J gene and CDR3. TCRs were defined as expanded if a significant change between any two time points was detected under a Poisson model with p below 0.0001. TCR abundances were normalised to the total number of TCRs sequenced per sample and were expressed as counts per million. VDJdb, accessed 1 November 2021, was searched for CMV, EBV and SARS-CoV-2 annotated TCRs, excluding TCRs annotated for multiple antigens. TCRdb reanalyzed the raw reads on its own, using fastp at Q25 for trimming and MiXCR for clone calling, and kept in-frame beta chains. Each CDR3 protein gets just one entry, which takes the most common genes and DNA from the rows behind it. These V and J calls originate from TCRdb's pipeline instead of the authors' own analysis. Across this sample there are about 63,000 distinct CDR3 sequences, with around 13% seen only once. The leading ten clones occupy approximately 4.7% of the sample.

A case-control design nested within a healthcare worker cohort in London, UK, was used, with weekly nasopharyngeal swab PCR tests and blood sampling performed. Healthcare workers were recruited between 23 and 31 March 2020, during the week of the UK lockdown, and were followed weekly for up to roughly 15 weeks. The sequencing input was whole blood. The sequence derives from an adult who was a healthcare worker with PCR-confirmed SARS-CoV-2 infection or an uninfected control (not recorded which).

CDR3 region: CASSTLRGTNEKLFF. The DNA sequence is as follows: TGTGCCAGCAGCACCCTCAGGGGGACTAATGAAAAACTGTTTTTT. The chain couples TRBV7-9 to TRBJ1-4; 7 middle bases align to TRBD1. Looking up the germline V gene (reference sequence) yields CDR1 SEHNR and CDR2 FQNEAQ. V trim: 5 bases; J trim: 2 bases; unmatched bases: 5. The CDR3 holds 15 amino acids from the cysteine to the phenylalanine. Just the 45-base CDR3 DNA is kept, in frame starting at base 1.